The subject of this entry is one T cell receptor beta chain. The antigen remains undetermined. Measured with immunoSEQ multiplex PCR; TCRdb has only the in-frame clones, and not every one. The table shows some 340,000 clones, with around 90% occurring only once. The CDR3 consists of 17 residues. The V gene end was trimmed by 4 bases and the J gene end by 1 base; junction bases not matched to a gene: 8. CDR1 LGHNA and CDR2 YSLEER come from the germline V gene. These data are taken from a study of cytomegalovirus exposure and HLA in healthy donors. Study results and caveats: One later analysis, an examination of the 120 or so validation repertoires, found that first-cohort TCR clusters tended to co-occur in them. Rarity held for most TCR sequences, but there were some public TCRs that occurred in many donors. The classifier reportedly diagnosed cytomegalovirus status with high specificity and sensitivity.

V is TRBV4-3 and J is TRBJ2-4, with TRBD2 identical over 9 bases. Sequenced input: PBMCs. The TCR comes from a woman under 40 in good health and CMV-seropositive. The CDR3 DNA sequence: TGCGCCAGCAGCCCCGGGCTTAGCGGGAGTGCCAAAAACATTCAGTACTTC. Translating it yields CASSPGLSGSAKNIQYF.